This T cell receptor (beta chain) was captured by sequencing in a study of CD8+ T cells in alopecia areata. In the study overall: Tofacitinib administration to treated patients was oral, at 5 to 10 mg twice daily.

Treatment specified: oral pan-JAK inhibitor, 5-10 mg twice daily. RNA, once extracted, was reverse transcribed into cDNA for use as the sequencing template. This table comes from immunoSEQ multiplex PCR, and its TCRdb copy is limited to in-frame clones, with some not included. The sample records 90,000 to 150,000 clones, more than 40% being singletons. Looked up from germline, CDR1 is SQVTM and CDR2 is ANQGSEA. The V segment lost 5 bases and the J segment 4 bases; nucleotides outside the gene matches: 7. The CDR3 length is 13 residues. A few counts support this clone. This rearrangement joins TRBV29-1 to TRBJ2-7; TRBD1 matches at 8 bases. The origin of this receptor is a human donor with alopecia areata. Sequenced material: CD4+ T cells sorted from blood, taken at week 4, from a patient treated with tofacitinib. This CDR3 is CSVNRQGRYEQYF. In DNA form, the CDR3 reads TGCAGCGTTAACCGACAGGGGAGGTACGAGCAGTACTTC.